A single sample gave rise to the 15 T cell receptor beta chains below, sequenced in a study of shared clonotypes between healthy human individuals. Positive CCR7 selection of CD45RO-negative cells yielded the naive CD8 cells, and terminally differentiated effector memory CD45RA+ cells were excluded. The protocol was immunoSEQ multiplex PCR, while the TCRdb copy is restricted to in-frame clones and leaves out a portion. In the table there are 450,000 to 700,000 clones, 95% to 96% of which are singletons. Sequencing was carried out using naive CD8+ T cells sorted from blood. Receptor source: a woman in her thirties in good health.

This clone was observed once. This chain uses TRBV29-1 with TRBJ2-1, with D perhaps TRBD1 (5 bases). V shed 7 bases and J shed 1 base, with 5 bases lying between them. The CDR3 length is 11 residues. Germline loops: CDR1 SQVTM, CDR2 ANQGSEA. CDR3 nucleotide sequence: TGCAGCGAGGGGTCCTACAATGAGCAGTTCTTC. Translated: CSEGSYNEQFF.

This chain links TRBV19 with TRBJ2-7; D is perhaps TRBD1 (6 bases). Germline V gives CDR1 LNHDA, CDR2 SQIVND (reference sequence). The V end was cut by 4 bases, the J end by 3 bases, with 13 bases between. The CDR3 is made up of 14 amino acids. As DNA, the CDR3 is TGTGCCAGTAGTAGCTTGGACAGCGACTACGAGCAGTACTTC. Protein: CASSSLDSDYEQYF. Complete variable domain (other parts from reference TRBV19 and TRBJ2-7): DGGITQSPKYLFRKEGQNVTLSCEQNLNHDAMYWYRQDPGQGLRLIYYSQIVNDFQKGDIAEGYSVSREKKESFPLTVTSAQKNPTAFYLCASSSLDSDYEQYFGPGTRLTVT.

The J gene is TRBJ2-3, the V gene TRBV2, with 11 nucleotides matching TRBD2. The CDR3 sequence is 16 residues long. CDR1 SNHLY and CDR2 FYNNEI come from the germline V gene. V dropped 2 bases and J dropped 3; count of bases not matched to a gene: 4. This CDR3 is CASSEIAGGGTDTQYF. CDR3 nucleotides: TGTGCCAGCAGTGAAATAGCGGGAGGGGGGACAGATACGCAGTATTTT.

The V and J genes are TRBV7-7 and TRBJ2-7; weak D call: TRBD1 (6 bases). The length of the CDR3 is 13 residues. The V gene's germline CDR1 is SSHAT and CDR2 FNYEAQ (reference sequence). Between the trimmed V and J ends, which lost 4 bases and 4 bases, there was a span of 11 bases. The CDR3 loop is CASSSEQGYEQYF. The CDR3 DNA follows: TGTGCCAGCAGCTCCGAACAGGGTTACGAGCAGTACTTC.

This chain joins TRBV6-5 and TRBJ2-1, with 7 bases that match TRBD1. The V segment lost 6 bases and the J segment 3 bases; nucleotides outside the gene matches: 5. The germline V gene has CDR1 MNHEY and CDR2 SVGAGI. The CDR3 is made up of 14 amino acids. CDR3 bases: TGTGCCAGCAGCAGCACAGGGGTCTACAATGAGCAGTTCTTC. Encoded protein: CASSSTGVYNEQFF.

This chain joins TRBV29-1 and TRBJ2-7, with TRBD2 matching 7 bases. V lost 2 bases to trimming and J lost 2 bases; unmatched junction nucleotides: 3. CDR1 and CDR2 from the germline V gene are SQVTM and ANQGSEA. CDR3 size: 13 residues. Here the CDR3 reads CSVEPSGAYEQYF. The CDR3, as DNA: TGCAGCGTTGAACCTAGCGGAGCCTACGAGCAGTACTTC.

The V call is TRBV7-6, the J call TRBJ2-5; 8 positions agree with TRBD1. Germline V gives CDR1 SGHVS, CDR2 FNYEAQ. V was pared by 4 bases and J by 3 bases, with 4 bases of the junction left unmatched. There are 14 residues in the CDR3. As DNA, the CDR3 is TGTGCCAGCAGCTCCACGGACAGGGAAGAGACCCAGTACTTC. It encodes CASSSTDREETQYF.

The chain has TRBV2 and TRBJ2-4; a possible D gene is TRBD2 (5 bases). Trimming left V 0 bases short and J 5 bases short, with 8 bases between. CDR3 length: 14 amino acids. Germline V lookup: CDR1 SNHLY, CDR2 FYNNEI. Written as DNA, the CDR3 is TGTGCCAGCAGTGAAGCCGGGGTCGAAAACATTCAGTACTTC. Amino acids: CASSEAGVENIQYF.

The V gene is TRBV19, the J gene TRBJ2-2; D is unclear. The germline gives CDR1 LNHDA, CDR2 SQIVND (reference sequence). Trimming left V 6 bases short and J 7 bases short, with 9 bases between. The CDR3 has 12 amino acids. This CDR3 reads CASRDGFGELFF. CDR3 sequence (DNA): TGTGCCAGTAGAGACGGATTCGGGGAGCTGTTTTTT. Full variable domain (remainder filled in from reference TRBV19 and TRBJ2-2): DGGITQSPKYLFRKEGQNVTLSCEQNLNHDAMYWYRQDPGQGLRLIYYSQIVNDFQKGDIAEGYSVSREKKESFPLTVTSAQKNPTAFYLCASRDGFGELFFGEGSRLTVL.

This clone was seen just once. The CDR3 spells CASSLGDKKTFTDTQYF. The CDR3 region has the DNA TGTGCCAGCAGCTTGGGGGACAAAAAAACCTTCACAGATACGCAGTATTTT. The rearrangement links TRBV5-5 to TRBJ2-3; possible D gene TRBD1, 6 bases. The V gene's germline CDR1 is SGHKS and CDR2 YYEKEE (reference sequence). CDR3 length: 17 amino acids. V lost 0 bases, J lost 2 bases, and 16 bases lay in between.

V and J are TRBV27 and TRBJ2-3; TRBD2 matches 14 bases. The CDR3 has 15 residues. CDR1 MNHEY and CDR2 SMNVEV come from the germline V gene (reference sequence). Unmatched junction bases numbered 6, after V lost 10 bases and J lost 3 bases. The DNA for the CDR3 is TGTGCCACCGCCCGACTAGCGGGAGGGACAGATACGCAGTATTTT. Its translation is CATARLAGGTDTQYF.

J is TRBJ1-6 and V is TRBV6-5; D remains ambiguous. In germline, CDR1 is MNHEY, CDR2 SVGAGI. The CDR3 runs to 13 residues. V was shortened by 8 bases and J by 6 bases, with 11 bases between the two germline ends. As DNA, the CDR3 is TGTGCCAGCGGGGAGGACGGTAATTCACCCCTCCACTTT. Protein sequence: CASGEDGNSPLHF.

This clone has a single count. This rearrangement joins TRBV2 to TRBJ2-7, with a tentative D call TRBD2 (6 bases). Germline values: CDR1 SNHLY, CDR2 FYNNEI. The CDR3 is 16 amino acids. The V end lost 5 bases, the J end lost 5 bases, and 22 bases lay between the germline ends. CDR3 in amino acids: CASSRLTEGLMNEQYF. The CDR3 DNA sequence: TGTGCCAGCAGTAGACTGACGGAGGGGTTAATGAACGAGCAGTACTTC. The complete variable domain, with remaining parts taken from reference TRBV2 and TRBJ2-7, reads EPEVTQTPSHQVTQMGQEVILRCVPISNHLYFYWYRQILGQKVEFLVSFYNNEISEKSEIFDDQFSVERPDGSNFTLKIRSTKLEDSAMYFCASSRLTEGLMNEQYFGPGTRLTVT.

V is TRBV14 and J is TRBJ2-1; D unresolved. Germline V gives CDR1 SGHDN, CDR2 FVKESK. The CDR3 has 16 residues. V was clipped by 0 bases and J by 1 base, with 10 bases between them. Written as DNA, the CDR3 is TGTGCCAGCAGCCAAGACCGAGCCATTTCCTACAATGAGCAGTTCTTC. Translated: CASSQDRAISYNEQFF. The whole variable domain, remainder taken from reference TRBV14 and TRBJ2-1, is EAGVTQFPSHSVIEKGQTVTLRCDPISGHDNLYWYRRVMGKEIKFLLHFVKESKQDESGMPNNRFLAERTGGTYSTLKVQPAELEDSGVYFCASSQDRAISYNEQFFGPGTRLTVL.

The CDR3 loop reads CASSFGIGSGANVLTF. In DNA form, the CDR3 reads TGTGCCAGCAGCTTTGGGATCGGGTCTGGGGCCAACGTCCTGACTTTC. The V call is TRBV11-2, the J call TRBJ2-6, with D unresolved. The germline V gene has CDR1 SGHAT and CDR2 FQNNGV. V gave up 3 bases and J gave up 1 base, with 10 bases separating them. The CDR3 extends over 16 amino acids.